This T cell receptor beta chain was observed in a study of T-cell reconstitution after alpha-beta-depleted transplantation in children. Unique molecular identifiers were used to barcode this TCRbeta library. TCRdb re-analysed the PCR reads in MiXCR, keeping a single row per CDR3 protein. The sample lists under 300,000 distinct CDR3 sequences; 9.7% were seen once. This clonotype occurred many times. Germline values: CDR1 SGHRS, CDR2 YFSETQ. V was trimmed by 3 bases and J by 6 bases, leaving 15 bases between them. This CDR3 has 14 residues. This TCR derives from a human donor who donated a stem cell graft to a child with SCID. The specimen comprised PBMCs from the stem cell graft donor, sampled from the stem cell graft. The genes are TRBV5-1 and TRBJ1-1; the D gene is possibly TRBD1 (5 bases). This chain's CDR3 is CASSSVGLGAEAFF. The CDR3 bases are TGCGCCAGCAGCTCGGTCGGACTAGGGGCTGAAGCTTTCTTT.